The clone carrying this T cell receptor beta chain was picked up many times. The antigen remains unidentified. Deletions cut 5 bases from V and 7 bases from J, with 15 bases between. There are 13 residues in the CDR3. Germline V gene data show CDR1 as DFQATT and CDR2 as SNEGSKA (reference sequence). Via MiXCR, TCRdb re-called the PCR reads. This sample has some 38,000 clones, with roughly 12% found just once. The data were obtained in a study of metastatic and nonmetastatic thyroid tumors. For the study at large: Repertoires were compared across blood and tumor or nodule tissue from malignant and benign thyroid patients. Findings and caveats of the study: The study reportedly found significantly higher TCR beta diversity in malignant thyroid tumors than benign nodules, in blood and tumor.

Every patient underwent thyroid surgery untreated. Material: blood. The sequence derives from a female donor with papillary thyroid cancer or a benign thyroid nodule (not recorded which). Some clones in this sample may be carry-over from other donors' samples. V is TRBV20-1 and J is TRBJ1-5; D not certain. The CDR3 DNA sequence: TGCAGTGCTCTCTACAATTCAGGACAGCCCCAGCATTTT. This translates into CSALYNSGQPQHF.